This T cell receptor beta chain was documented in a study of shared clonotypes between healthy human individuals (dated by TCRdb to the early 2020s). As for the study more broadly: A couple of women and a few men aged 18 to 49 years were included in the cohort. For each donor, three plates each were used for CD4 naive and CD4 memory, two plates were used for CD8 naive, and one plate was used for CD8 memory. To estimate repertoire size and how much clonotypes are shared between individuals, the study performed deep sequencing of blood TCR repertoires from a few healthy adults. Leukapheresis yielded between about 0.9 and 9 billion PBMCs per donor. To increase sequencing depth and limit assay-specific biases, different laboratories used diverse techniques to prepare libraries and sequence TCR repertoires.

TCR CDR3 regions were amplified from genomic DNA by multiplex PCR using the deep immunoSEQ assay. Extracted genomic DNA from each cell subset was spread evenly across all wells of several immunoSEQ 96-well plates, with each plate serving as a replicate. Each replicate PCR for sorted subsets received about 200 ng genomic DNA, equal to tens of thousands of T cell genomes. Purified libraries were quantified with a Qubit 3.0 fluorometer, sized on a Bioanalyzer 2100, and re-quantified with the KAPA Library Quantification kit. A separate single-read 150-cycle Illumina NextSeq 550 flow cell was used to sequence each immunoSEQ 96-well plate. Under the source paper's analysis protocol: Because the immunoSEQ output included only junctional sequences and no quality scores, the filtering could not be the same as the filtering used for full-length reads. To assign V/J genes and CDR3, sequences were annotated using PyIR, a Python wrapper for IgBLAST v1.9, with IMGT germline references. Reads were removed for weak V/J assignments (E-value above 1e-6), missing CDR3, stop codons, out-of-frame junctions, or ambiguous translated residues. V3J clonotypes were defined as sequences sharing an identical inferred V gene, J gene, and CDR3 amino acid sequence. Percentage overlap between repertoires was calculated by dividing the number of shared unique clonotypes by the size of the smaller repertoire. RTK rarefaction, the Chao1 estimator, and Recon v2.1 estimates of unobserved clonotypes were used to assess repertoire richness. OLGA was used to compute generation probabilities for all TCRbeta clonotypes that the gDNA method yielded from a few donors. TCRdb took this table from immuneACCESS and kept in-frame rearrangements with V and J called. Such tables lack part of the clones; where checked against another copy, unresolved V genes explain under half of the gap, and the rest is unexplained. That table furnishes V, J and clone size, whereas the DNA furnished D and trimming. For this sample the table gives 2 million to 2.5 million clones, of which under 95% were detected only once. Around 0.35% of the sample lies in the top ten.

Healthy HIV-negative adults with no recently reported acute infections or vaccinations were included as donors. Only Caucasian adults living in Nashville, Tennessee, USA were represented among the donors. CD4+ T cells were enriched by magnetic negative selection, after which naive cells were positively selected on CD45RA and the negative fraction was taken as the memory subset. Blood was collected by leukapheresis, and PBMCs were isolated by Ficoll-Histopaque density gradient centrifugation and then cryopreserved in liquid nitrogen vapor phase. Analytical flow cytometry was used to check the purity and quantity of every magnetically sorted T cell population. Genomic DNA was isolated from each sorted fraction and quantified by UV absorbance on a Nanodrop 2000c. What the work shows at the level of the full study, not this receptor alone: About 4.5% of naive CD4, 3.5% of naive CD8, approximately 2% of memory CD4, and roughly 0.4% of memory CD8 clonotypes were shared across a handful of donors. Clonotypes shared by all four sorted-subset donors showed higher generation probabilities than non-shared clonotypes. Even with the large sequencing depth, rarefaction of the sorted-subset datasets indicated that sequencing was incomplete. Pairwise subsampling led to the expectation that sequencing depth would affect the degree of clonotype sharing among donors. Sampling was restricted to blood, and TCR repertoires in tissue are likely to differ from TCR repertoires in blood. The small number of donors limited the genetic and exposure-history diversity represented. Naive subsets generally had larger estimated clonotype richness than memory subsets did.

Taken from cysteine to phenylalanine, the CDR3 has 13 residues. Only the CDR3 DNA is retained, 39 bases long and in frame from the first base. The V end loses 5 bases and the J end loses 6 bases, and a stretch of 14 bases separates them. In the germline V gene, CDR1 corresponds to SGHTA and CDR2 to FQGNSA. On this clone: Its antigen is unknown. There are no base qualities to consult, and no much larger clone falls within one base.

Sequenced input: naive CD4+ T cells from PBMCs. The intended sense of this specimen's cell subset or site label: CD45RA+ positively selected. Recombination connected TRBV7-2 to TRBJ2-7; a weak D assignment points to TRBD1 (6 bases agree). This TCR was recovered from a young man in good health. Some clones in this sample may be carry-over from other donors' samples. The DNA sequence follows: TGTGCCAGCAGCACCCAGGGGTCGCGCGAGCAGTACTTC. This codes for CASSTQGSREQYF.